This T cell receptor beta chain was sequenced in a study of regulatory T cells in long-lasting Graves disease. The germline V gene has CDR1 DFQATT and CDR2 SNEGSKA (reference sequence). The CDR3 has 14 amino acids. Trimming removed 3 bases at V and 7 bases at J, with 13 bases between. Notes on the study in general: What was studied was peripheral blood only, and not thyroid tissue.

Combining iRepertoire HTBI primers with Arm-PCR of CDR3 regions, the authors built TCR beta libraries. In TCRdb, the multiplex PCR reads were re-called with MiXCR into one record per CDR3 protein. The data show 700,000 or so distinct CDR3 sequences, 25% to 30% seen once. Comments on this clonotype: Its antigen is still unknown.

Time point given: persistent/refractory GD, antithyroid drugs over 5 years with positive TRAb. Researchers made the TCR library from RNA that was extracted from PBMCs. The material sequenced was peripheral blood mononuclear cells (PBMCs), taken when the disease was refractory, from a patient treated with antithyroid drugs. This TCR derives from a female donor with Graves disease. The V gene is TRBV20-1, the J gene TRBJ1-6, with D possibly TRBD1 on 5 matching bases. The CDR3: CSASGGRDNSPLHF. The CDR3 DNA reads TGCAGTGCTAGTGGGGGTAGGGACAATTCACCCCTCCACTTT.